The 27 T cell receptor beta chains listed next were all sequenced from one sample in a study of blood T cell repertoires in COVID-19. Repertoires were generated with immunoSEQ multiplex PCR, while TCRdb's copy carries only in-frame clones and drops some. The table records hundreds of thousands of clones, about 87% of them present only once. The sample taken for sequencing was peripheral blood. These TCRs come from a woman aged 70-85 years with COVID-19, enrolled during active disease.

Only a few counts were recorded for this clone. The chain combines TRBV6-5 with TRBJ1-1; the D is unclear. This CDR3 is 13 amino acids long. CDR1 is MNHEY, CDR2 SVGAGI, per germline. Trimming pared 6 bases from V and 2 bases from J, leaving 10 bases between. The CDR3 nucleotides read TGTGCCAGCAGGGAGGCAGATAACACTGAAGCTTTCTTT. The encoded protein is CASREADNTEAFF.

The chain couples TRBV5-6 to TRBJ2-1, with D uncertain. There are 13 residues in the CDR3. V dropped 6 bases and J dropped 1 base, with 8 bases sitting between them. Germline CDR1 SGHDT, CDR2 YYEEEE. The CDR3: CASTADSYNEQFF. In DNA form, the CDR3 reads TGTGCCAGCACGGCGGATTCCTACAATGAGCAGTTCTTC.

This chain joins TRBV11-2 and TRBJ2-7; the D gene is possibly TRBD2 (5 bases). Deletions cut 0 bases from V and 2 bases from J, with 11 bases between. This CDR3 spans 15 amino acids. Germline loops: CDR1 SGHAT, CDR2 FQNNGV. CDR3 coding DNA: TGTGCCAGCAGCTTAGAGCGGACGGGGACCTACGAGCAGTACTTC. Translation gives CASSLERTGTYEQYF. Supplemented by reference TRBV11-2 and TRBJ2-7, the full variable domain reads EAGVAQSPRYKIIEKRQSVAFWCNPISGHATLYWYQQILGQGPKLLIQFQNNGVVDDSQLPKDRFSAERLKGVDSTLKIQPAKLEDSAVYLCASSLERTGTYEQYFGPGTRLTVT.

The V and J genes are TRBV3-1 (or the pseudogene TRBV3-2) and TRBJ2-2; weak D call: TRBD2 (6 bases). Looked up from germline, CDR1 is LGHDT and CDR2 is YNNKEL (reference sequence). This CDR3 is 16 amino acids long. V lost 3 bases and J 3 bases, leaving 14 bases between the germline ends. Written as DNA, the CDR3 is TGTGCCAGCAGCCAGCGCATCAGCGGGCACACCGGGGAGCTGTTTTTT. Translated, it gives CASSQRISGHTGELFF.

This clone is a singleton in its sample. The chain is built from TRBV19 and TRBJ2-5; 9 bases are shared with TRBD1. CDR1 and CDR2 from the germline V gene are LNHDA and SQIVND (reference sequence). V lost 5 bases and J lost 5; bases outside the gene matches: 6. This CDR3 has 14 amino acids. This CDR3 reads CASSPDRGSETQYF. CDR3 sequence (DNA): TGTGCCAGTAGTCCCGACAGGGGGTCGGAGACCCAGTACTTC. Combining the CDR3 with reference TRBV19 and TRBJ2-5 gives the whole variable domain DGGITQSPKYLFRKEGQNVTLSCEQNLNHDAMYWYRQDPGQGLRLIYYSQIVNDFQKGDIAEGYSVSREKKESFPLTVTSAQKNPTAFYLCASSPDRGSETQYFGPGTRLLVL.

The rearrangement joins TRBV19 to TRBJ1-1; 7 bases map to TRBD1. V trimming: 7 bases; J trimming: 0 bases; junction bases outside the gene matches: 8. The CDR3 spans 15 residues. The V gene's germline CDR1 is LNHDA and CDR2 SQIVND (reference sequence). CDR3 protein: CASTPGQILNTEAFF. In nucleotides, the CDR3 is TGTGCCAGTACTCCGGGACAGATATTGAACACTGAAGCTTTCTTT.

V and J are TRBV27 and TRBJ2-7; weak D call: TRBD2 (6 bases). V shed 0 bases and J shed 6 bases, with 15 bases lying between them. Germline V lookup: CDR1 MNHEY, CDR2 SMNVEV (reference sequence). There are 15 residues in the CDR3. This chain's CDR3 is CASSLSRTSSGEQYF. The CDR3 DNA reads TGTGCCAGCAGTTTATCGAGAACTAGCTCTGGCGAGCAGTACTTC.

Here the CDR3 reads CASSFTGSGANVLTF. The CDR3, as DNA: TGTGCCAGCAGCTTTACAGGGTCTGGGGCCAACGTCCTGACTTTC. The J gene is TRBJ2-6, the V gene TRBV11-2; D might be TRBD1 (6 bases). V was trimmed by 3 bases and J by 1 base, leaving 7 bases between them. The germline V gene has CDR1 SGHAT and CDR2 FQNNGV. CDR3 length: 15 residues.

The chain employs TRBV28 and TRBJ2-7, with 10 bases identical to TRBD2. Trimming at V came to 4 bases and at J to 5 bases, leaving 8 bases not matched to a gene. The length of the CDR3 is 15 residues. In germline, CDR1 is MDHEN, CDR2 SYDVKM. The chain's CDR3 is CASSSSSSGSHEQYF. The CDR3 DNA reads as TGTGCCAGCAGTTCCTCGTCTAGCGGGAGCCACGAGCAGTACTTC.

The rearrangement joins TRBV23-1 to TRBJ2-3; D may be TRBD2 (6 bases). TRBV23-1 is recorded as an ORF, its role being uncertain. Trimming cost V 2 bases and J 1 base, with 13 bases left between them. There are 16 residues in the CDR3. The CDR3 region is CASSQGRGRGTDTQYF. The CDR3 DNA reads as TGCGCCAGCAGTCAAGGGCGGGGAAGGGGCACAGATACGCAGTATTTT.

The chain combines TRBV10-3 with TRBJ2-7, with 7 nucleotides matching TRBD2. Trimming took 8 bases from V and 4 from J; bases not matched to a gene: 5. Germline CDR1 ENHRY, CDR2 SYGVKD. CDR3 size: 12 residues. CDR3 in DNA: TGTGCCATCGGGGGGGATCAATACGAGCAGTACTTC. This gives the protein CAIGGDQYEQYF.

Regarding this clone: At the DNA level, this CDR3 is encoded by other sequences in the same sample as well. The chain carries TRBV5-1 and TRBJ1-4; a weak D match, TRBD1 (6 bases). This CDR3 is built from 14 residues. The germline V gene encodes CDR1 SGHRS and CDR2 YFSETQ. V lost 0 bases, J lost 3 bases, and 6 bases lay in between. The CDR3 sequence: CASSLGTANEKLFF. In nucleotides, the CDR3 is TGCGCCAGCAGCTTGGGGACAGCTAATGAAAAACTGTTTTTT.

The rearrangement joins TRBV6-5 to TRBJ1-1, with D uncertain. Trimming left V 2 bases short and J 0 bases short, with 10 bases between. Germline V gives CDR1 MNHEY, CDR2 SVGAGI. This CDR3 spans 15 amino acids. The CDR3, as DNA: TGTGCCAGCAGTTACGATCGGTACTTGAACACTGAAGCTTTCTTT. Its translation: CASSYDRYLNTEAFF.

This rearrangement joins TRBV4-1 to TRBJ1-6; tentative D call: TRBD1 (5 bases). Looked up from germline, CDR1 is MGHRA and CDR2 is YSYEKL. V lost 4 bases to trimming and J lost 3 bases, with 13 bases between them. CDR3 size: 16 residues. Here the CDR3 reads CASSPSQGNYNSPLHF. CDR3 coding DNA: TGCGCCAGCAGCCCCTCCCAGGGAAACTATAATTCACCCCTCCACTTT.

The chain has TRBV7-9 and TRBJ1-1; 7 positions agree with TRBD1. Trimming removed 7 bases from V and 1 base from J; junction bases left unmatched: 6. Germline CDR1 reads SEHNR; CDR2 reads FQNEAQ (reference sequence). The CDR3 is 14 amino acids. The CDR3 region has the DNA TGTGCCAGCACCCAACGGACAGGGAACACTGAAGCTTTCTTT. It specifies CASTQRTGNTEAFF.

The J gene is TRBJ1-1, the V gene TRBV5-1; 11 nucleotides line up with TRBD1. V shed 4 bases, J shed 4 bases, and the junction held 18 bases outside the gene matches. The CDR3 loop spans 19 amino acids. Germline V lookup: CDR1 SGHRS, CDR2 YFSETQ. CDR3: CASSPRGTGGLRILTEAFF. The CDR3 DNA reads TGCGCCAGCAGCCCCCGGGGGACAGGGGGTCTACGGATCCTCACTGAAGCTTTCTTT.

The chain carries TRBV2 and TRBJ2-6; TRBD2 is a possible D gene (5 bases). The CDR3 extends over 15 amino acids. V was trimmed by 8 bases and J by 0 bases, leaving 11 bases between them. Per the germline V gene, CDR1 is SNHLY and CDR2 is FYNNEI. The CDR3 region is CASRGWNSGANVLTF. As DNA, the CDR3 is TGTGCCAGCCGAGGGTGGAACTCTGGGGCCAACGTCCTGACTTTC.

The gene calls are TRBV9 and TRBJ2-3; 8 bases map to TRBD1. From germline, CDR1 is SGDLS and CDR2 YYNGEE. This CDR3 is 15 amino acids long. V gave up 3 bases and J gave up 6 bases; unmatched junction bases: 9. CDR3 sequence: CASSATGGYGDTQYF. CDR3 DNA sequence: TGTGCCAGCAGCGCAACAGGGGGTTACGGGGATACGCAGTATTTT.

This rearrangement joins TRBV14 to TRBJ1-2, with no clear D. The CDR3 totals 13 residues. The V gene lost 2 bases and the J gene lost 14 bases, with 18 bases spanning the gap. CDR1 SGHDN and CDR2 FVKESK come from the germline V gene. CDR3 region: CASSQIRMGSQTF. In DNA, the CDR3 is TGTGCCAGCAGCCAAATCAGGATGGGCTCCCAGACCTTC.

This clone was picked up one time. The chain recombines TRBV4-3 with TRBJ2-7, with D perhaps matching TRBD2 (7 bases). The V end was cut by 0 bases, the J end by 2 bases, with 8 bases between. The CDR3 is 14 residues long. The germline CDR1 and CDR2 sequences are LGHNA and YSLEER. CDR3 in amino acids: CASSQERGPYEQYF. CDR3 sequence (DNA): TGCGCCAGCAGCCAAGAGCGGGGGCCCTACGAGCAGTACTTC.

The chain recombines TRBV3-1 (or the pseudogene TRBV3-2) with TRBJ2-6; the D gene is possibly TRBD1 (5 bases). The CDR3 extends over 15 amino acids. The germline V gene encodes CDR1 LGHDT and CDR2 YNNKEL (reference sequence). Trimming shortened V by 4 bases and J by 1 base, and 8 bases separated the two germline ends. CDR3 in amino acids: CASSPQGSGANVLTF. CDR3 in DNA: TGTGCCAGCAGCCCGCAGGGATCTGGGGCCAACGTCCTGACTTTC.

On this clone: The same CDR3 arises from other DNA sequences in this sample as well. J is TRBJ1-1 and V is TRBV3-1 (or the pseudogene TRBV3-2), with a possible D match to TRBD1 (5 bases). Trimming took off 1 base at V and 4 bases at J, with 7 bases between the two ends. Germline V lookup: CDR1 LGHDT, CDR2 YNNKEL (reference sequence). The CDR3 contains 13 residues. CDR3 sequence: CASSQGGGTEAFF. The CDR3 nucleotides read TGTGCCAGCAGCCAAGGGGGCGGCACTGAAGCTTTCTTT.

The rearrangement uses TRBV28 and TRBJ1-5; no clear D gene. V lost 6 bases to trimming and J lost 7 bases, with 13 bases between them. Per germline, CDR1 MDHEN and CDR2 SYDVKM. CDR3 length equals 13 residues. CDR3 sequence: CASRQTDRQPQHF. The CDR3 DNA reads TGTGCCAGCAGGCAGACTGACCGGCAGCCCCAGCATTTT. Full variable domain (outside the CDR3, taken from reference TRBV28 and TRBJ1-5): DVKVTQSSRYLVKRTGEKVFLECVQDMDHENMFWYRQDPGLGLRLIYFSYDVKMKEKGDIPEGYSVSREKKERFSLILESASTNQTSMYLCASRQTDRQPQHFGDGTRLSIL.

The chain is built from TRBV4-2 and TRBJ1-4; no clear D. This CDR3 spans 14 amino acids. Trimming pared 1 base from V and 4 bases from J, leaving 7 bases between. CDR1 LGHNA and CDR2 YNFKEQ come from the germline V gene. DNA for the CDR3: TGTGCCAGCAGCCAAGTCCCAGATAATGAAAAACTGTTTTTT. It specifies CASSQVPDNEKLFF.

This clone showed up just once. This sequence joins TRBV6-6 and TRBJ1-5; possible D gene TRBD1, 6 bases. Germline V gives CDR1 MNHNY, CDR2 SVGAGI (reference sequence). The CDR3 is made up of 17 amino acids. V lost 5 bases to trimming and J lost 0 bases, with 17 bases between them. The CDR3 sequence is CASSRSTGVNSNQPQHF. In DNA form, the CDR3 reads TGTGCCAGCAGTCGATCGACAGGAGTCAATAGCAATCAGCCCCAGCATTTT.

V gene TRBV28 combines with J gene TRBJ2-7; 10 bases agree with TRBD1. The CDR3 is 15 residues long. Germline trimming cut 6 bases from V and 1 base from J; bases unmatched to any gene: 6. Germline V CDR1 and CDR2: MDHEN, SYDVKM. Here the CDR3 DNA reads TGTGCCAGCAGGAGAAGGGACAGGGGTTCCTACGAGCAGTACTTC. Translated: CASRRRDRGSYEQYF.

The V call is TRBV18, the J call TRBJ2-7; TRBD1 matches 8 bases. The CDR3 has 14 residues. CDR1 KGHSH and CDR2 LQKENI come from the germline V gene. With V trimmed by 3 bases and J by 3 bases, 4 bases remained unmatched. The CDR3 protein is CASSPQDRGYEQYF. CDR3 nucleotide sequence: TGTGCCAGCTCACCGCAAGACAGGGGCTACGAGCAGTACTTC.